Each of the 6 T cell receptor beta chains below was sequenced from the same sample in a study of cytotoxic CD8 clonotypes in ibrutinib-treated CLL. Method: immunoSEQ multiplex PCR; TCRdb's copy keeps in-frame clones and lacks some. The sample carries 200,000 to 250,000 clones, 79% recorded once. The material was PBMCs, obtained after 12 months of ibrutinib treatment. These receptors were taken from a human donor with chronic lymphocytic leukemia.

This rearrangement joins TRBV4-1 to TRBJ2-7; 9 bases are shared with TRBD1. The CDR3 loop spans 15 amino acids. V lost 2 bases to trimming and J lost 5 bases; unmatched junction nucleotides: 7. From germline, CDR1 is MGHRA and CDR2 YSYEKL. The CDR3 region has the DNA TGCGCCAGCAGCCAAACCGGGACAGGGTTTGACGAGCAGTACTTC. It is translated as CASSQTGTGFDEQYF.

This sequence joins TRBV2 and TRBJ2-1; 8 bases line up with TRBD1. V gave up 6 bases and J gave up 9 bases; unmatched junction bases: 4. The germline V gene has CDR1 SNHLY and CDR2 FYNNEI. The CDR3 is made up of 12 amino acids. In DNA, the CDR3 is TGTGCCAGCAGACGCGACAGGGGTGAGCAGTTCTTC. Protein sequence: CASRRDRGEQFF.

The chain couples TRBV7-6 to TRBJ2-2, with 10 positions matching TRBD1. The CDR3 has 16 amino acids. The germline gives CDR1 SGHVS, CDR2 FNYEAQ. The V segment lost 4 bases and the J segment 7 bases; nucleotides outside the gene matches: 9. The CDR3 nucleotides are TGTGCCAGCAGCTACAATCCGGGACAGGGGAACGGGGAGCTGTTTTTT. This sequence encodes CASSYNPGQGNGELFF.

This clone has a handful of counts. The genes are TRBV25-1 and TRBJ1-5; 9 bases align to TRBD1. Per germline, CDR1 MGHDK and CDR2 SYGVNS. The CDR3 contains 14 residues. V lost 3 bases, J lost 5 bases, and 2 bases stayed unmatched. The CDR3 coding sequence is TGTGCCAGCAGTGAGGACAGGGGCCATCAGCCCCAGCATTTT. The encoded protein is CASSEDRGHQPQHF.

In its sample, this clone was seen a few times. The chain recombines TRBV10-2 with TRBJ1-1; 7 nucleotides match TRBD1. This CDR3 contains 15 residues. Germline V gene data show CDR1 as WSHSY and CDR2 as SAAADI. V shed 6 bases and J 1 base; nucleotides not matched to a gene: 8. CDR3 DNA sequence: TGCGCCAGCAGAGTGCCCCGACAGGGGAACACTGAAGCTTTCTTT. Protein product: CASRVPRQGNTEAFF.

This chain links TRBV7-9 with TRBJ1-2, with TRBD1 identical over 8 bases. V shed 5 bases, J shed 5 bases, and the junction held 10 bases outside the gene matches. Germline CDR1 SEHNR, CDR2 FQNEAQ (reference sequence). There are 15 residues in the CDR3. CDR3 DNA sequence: TGTGCCAGCAGCCGAGGTCAGGGGGCTAGATATGGCTACACCTTC. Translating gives CASSRGQGARYGYTF.